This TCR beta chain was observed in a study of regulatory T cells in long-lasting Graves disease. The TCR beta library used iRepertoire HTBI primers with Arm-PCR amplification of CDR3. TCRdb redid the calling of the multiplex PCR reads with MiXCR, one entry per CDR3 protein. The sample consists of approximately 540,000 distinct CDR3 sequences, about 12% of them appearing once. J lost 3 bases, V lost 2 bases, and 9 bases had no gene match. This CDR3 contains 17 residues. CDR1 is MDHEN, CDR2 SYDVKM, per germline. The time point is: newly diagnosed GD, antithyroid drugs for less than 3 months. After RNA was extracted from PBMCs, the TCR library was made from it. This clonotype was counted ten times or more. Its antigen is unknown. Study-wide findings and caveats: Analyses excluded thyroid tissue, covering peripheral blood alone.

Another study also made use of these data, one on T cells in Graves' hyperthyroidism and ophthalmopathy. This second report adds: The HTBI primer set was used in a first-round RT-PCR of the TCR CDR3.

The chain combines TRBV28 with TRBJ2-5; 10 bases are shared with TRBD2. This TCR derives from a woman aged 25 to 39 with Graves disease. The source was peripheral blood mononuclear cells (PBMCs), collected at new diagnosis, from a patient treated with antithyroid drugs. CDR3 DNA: TGTGCCAGCAGTTTAATGAGGACTAGCGGTATGGAAGAGACCCAGTACTTC. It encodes CASSLMRTSGMEETQYF.